One and the same sample provided the 14 T cell receptor beta chains below, sequenced in a study of blood T cell repertoires in COVID-19. Clones were read by immunoSEQ multiplex PCR, and TCRdb kept only the in-frame ones, dropping some. Among about 170,000 clones listed, 88% were seen once. Sequencing used peripheral blood. Source of these receptors: a man in his 60s with acute or convalescent COVID-19.

This chain connects TRBV5-6 to TRBJ2-3, with 9 bases fitting TRBD2. This CDR3 has 15 amino acids. Germline trimming cut 0 bases from V and 7 bases from J; bases unmatched to any gene: 6. Germline V gene lookup returns CDR1 SGHDT and CDR2 YYEEEE. The DNA of the CDR3 is TGTGCCAGCAGCTTGGTGCGGGAGGGCCCGAATACGCAGTATTTT. Protein sequence: CASSLVREGPNTQYF.

The chain combines TRBV19 with TRBJ2-2, with D perhaps matching TRBD1 (5 bases). The CDR3 spans 15 residues. Germline V gene lookup returns CDR1 LNHDA and CDR2 SQIVND (reference sequence). V lost 5 bases, J lost 4 bases, and 14 bases lay in between. CDR3 loop: CASSALQGPTGELFF. The DNA for the CDR3 is TGTGCCAGTAGTGCCCTTCAGGGCCCCACCGGGGAGCTGTTTTTT. The variable domain in full, with the rest retrieved from reference TRBV19 and TRBJ2-2, is DGGITQSPKYLFRKEGQNVTLSCEQNLNHDAMYWYRQDPGQGLRLIYYSQIVNDFQKGDIAEGYSVSREKKESFPLTVTSAQKNPTAFYLCASSALQGPTGELFFGEGSRLTVL.

This chain joins TRBV28 and TRBJ2-6, with a possible D match to TRBD2 (7 bases). V dropped 1 base and J dropped 2 bases, with 9 bases sitting between them. Germline V gene sequence: CDR1 MDHEN, CDR2 SYDVKM. The CDR3 runs 16 residues. CDR3 sequence: CASSLSGGTGANVLTF. CDR3 nucleotides: TGTGCCAGCAGTTTATCGGGGGGCACTGGGGCCAACGTCCTGACTTTC.

The genes are TRBV3-1 (or the pseudogene TRBV3-2) and TRBJ1-5; no reliable D call. V was shortened by 1 base and J by 6 bases, with 10 bases between the two germline ends. Per the germline V gene, CDR1 is LGHDT and CDR2 is YNNKEL (reference sequence). The length of the CDR3 is 14 residues. In DNA, the CDR3 is TGTGCCAGCAGCCAAGGTACAGTAAGTCAGCCCCAGCATTTT. Amino acids: CASSQGTVSQPQHF.

The V and J genes are TRBV10-3 and TRBJ1-2; D may be TRBD1 (5 bases). CDR3 size: 14 residues. Germline loops: CDR1 ENHRY, CDR2 SYGVKD. Trimming removed 11 bases at V and 0 bases at J, with 16 bases between. CDR3 sequence (DNA): TGTGCCGTCCAGGGTACTACTTCTAACTATGGCTACACCTTC. Its translation: CAVQGTTSNYGYTF.

This clone has a single count. The chain couples TRBV12-5 to TRBJ1-1; tentatively, D is TRBD1 (6 bases). The CDR3 spans 13 residues. V gave up 5 bases and J gave up 9 bases, with 16 bases separating them. Germline assignment: CDR1 LGHNT and CDR2 FRNRAP. The CDR3 reads CASGPGQQGKAFF. DNA for the CDR3: TGTGCTAGTGGTCCAGGACAGCAGGGTAAAGCTTTCTTT.

J is TRBJ2-4 and V is TRBV2; TRBD2 matches at 13 bases. Germline V gene lookup returns CDR1 SNHLY and CDR2 FYNNEI. This CDR3 has 12 amino acids. Unmatched junction bases numbered 7, after V lost 8 bases and J lost 15 bases. The CDR3 coding sequence is TGTGCCAGCGCCACTAGCGGGGGGGTAATGTACTTC. It encodes CASATSGGVMYF.

The chain uses TRBV6-2 or TRBV6-3 and TRBJ2-3; 11 nucleotides align to TRBD2. The CDR3 runs to 15 residues. The V gene end was trimmed by 6 bases and the J gene end by 7 bases; junction bases not matched to a gene: 9. Looked up from germline, CDR1 is MNHEY and CDR2 is SVGEGT. CDR3 nucleotide sequence: TGTGCCAGCAGCACCGGGACTAGCGGTATCTATACGCAGTATTTT. Protein product: CASSTGTSGIYTQYF.

In nucleotides, the CDR3 is TGCGCCAGCAGCCAAGATTCCAGGGGGGCTAACAAGCAGTACTTC. This codes for CASSQDSRGANKQYF. The chain joins TRBV4-1 to TRBJ2-7; D is possibly TRBD1 (7 bases). The CDR3 totals 15 residues. With 0 bases removed from V and 8 bases from J, the gap between germline ends came to 17 bases. From germline, CDR1 is MGHRA and CDR2 YSYEKL.

This clone was seen just once. V gene TRBV19 combines with J gene TRBJ2-7; the match to TRBD2 covers 13 bases. J gave up 0 bases and V 4 bases, and 3 bases lay outside the gene matches. Looked up from germline, CDR1 is LNHDA and CDR2 is SQIVND (reference sequence). The CDR3 spans 16 residues. The CDR3 coding sequence is TGTGCCAGTAGTACCCGGACTAGCGGGAGCTCCTACGAGCAGTACTTC. As protein: CASSTRTSGSSYEQYF.

This clone was seen more than once but under ten times. The genes are TRBV19 and TRBJ1-2; a possible D gene is TRBD1 (6 bases). Germline V gene sequence: CDR1 LNHDA, CDR2 SQIVND (reference sequence). CDR3 size: 14 residues. V was cut by 6 bases and J by 4 bases, with 15 bases left in between. The CDR3 sequence: CASRLDRPPYGYTF. CDR3 bases: TGTGCCAGTAGACTAGACAGGCCCCCCTATGGCTACACCTTC. Together with reference TRBV19 and TRBJ1-2, the CDR3 gives the full variable domain: DGGITQSPKYLFRKEGQNVTLSCEQNLNHDAMYWYRQDPGQGLRLIYYSQIVNDFQKGDIAEGYSVSREKKESFPLTVTSAQKNPTAFYLCASRLDRPPYGYTFGSGTRLTVV.

This clone occurred a few times. The J gene is TRBJ1-1, the V gene TRBV2; TRBD1 agrees at 9 bases. Germline V gene data show CDR1 as SNHLY and CDR2 as FYNNEI. J lost 1 base, V lost 10 bases, and 10 bases had no gene match. The CDR3 covers 15 residues. CDR3 sequence (DNA): TGTGCCACAGGACAGGGGCCGTCTCGGAACACTGAAGCTTTCTTT. Encoded protein: CATGQGPSRNTEAFF.

This clone turned up a few times. This chain links TRBV19 with TRBJ1-2; the match to TRBD1 covers 7 bases. The CDR3 length is 14 residues. Germline V CDR1 and CDR2: LNHDA, SQIVND (reference sequence). The V gene end was trimmed by 3 bases and the J gene end by 3 bases; junction bases not matched to a gene: 4. CDR3 nucleotides: TGTGCCAGTAGTATCCTCGACAGGGACTATGGCTACACCTTC. It translates to CASSILDRDYGYTF.

J is TRBJ1-1 and V is TRBV5-1; D is perhaps TRBD1 (5 bases). V shed 0 bases and J shed 7 bases, with 13 bases lying between them. CDR3 length: 14 residues. CDR1 is SGHRS and CDR2 is YFSETQ in the germline V gene. In nucleotides, the CDR3 is TGCGCCAGCAGCTTGGAGACAGCGAGCCTTGAAGCTTTCTTT. Translating gives CASSLETASLEAFF.